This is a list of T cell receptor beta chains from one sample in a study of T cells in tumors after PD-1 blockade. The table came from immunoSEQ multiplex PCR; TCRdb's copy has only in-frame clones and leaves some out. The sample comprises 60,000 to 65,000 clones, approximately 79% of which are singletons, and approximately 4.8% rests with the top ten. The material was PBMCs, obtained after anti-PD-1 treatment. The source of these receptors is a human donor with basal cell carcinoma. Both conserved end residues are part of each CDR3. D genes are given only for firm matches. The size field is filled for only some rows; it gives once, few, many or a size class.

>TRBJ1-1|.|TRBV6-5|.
TGTGCCAGCACCGCCGTGGGAGGGGGAGTCTCCCGGGCTTTCTTT
CASTAVGGGVSRAFF
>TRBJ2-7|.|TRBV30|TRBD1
TGTGCCTGGAGAGACAGGGGGCGATACGAGCAGTACTTC
CAWRDRGRYEQYF
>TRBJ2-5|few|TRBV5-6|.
TGTGCCAGCAGCTTGGAGTACGAATCCCTGGAGACCCAGTACTTC
CASSLEYESLETQYF
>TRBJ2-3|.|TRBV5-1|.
TGCGCCAGCAGCTCCCGGGACTTACTCACAGATACGCAGTATTTT
CASSSRDLLTDTQYF
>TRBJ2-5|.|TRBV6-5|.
TGTGCCAGCACCCCCAGGGAGGAGACCCAGTACTTC
CASTPREETQYF
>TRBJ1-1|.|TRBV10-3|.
TGTGCCATCAGTGAGACGGGCGGGAGCACTGAAGCTTTCTTT
CAISETGGSTEAFF
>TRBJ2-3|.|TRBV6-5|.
TGTGCCAGCAGCCGGGACTTCACAGATACGCAGTATTTT
CASSRDFTDTQYF
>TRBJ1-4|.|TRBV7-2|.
TGTGCCAGCAGCCAGGGACCTGCAACTAATGAAAAACTGTTTTTT
CASSQGPATNEKLFF
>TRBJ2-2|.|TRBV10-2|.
TGCGCCAGCAGTGATCCAGGGCTCACCGGGGAGCTGTTTTTT
CASSDPGLTGELFF
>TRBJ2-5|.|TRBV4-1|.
TGCGCCAGCAGCCAACCAAGCAGGGCCCTAGAGACCCAGTACTTC
CASSQPSRALETQYF
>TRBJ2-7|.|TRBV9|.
TGTGCCAGCAGCGACGAACGGGGATCCTACGAGCAGTACTTC
CASSDERGSYEQYF
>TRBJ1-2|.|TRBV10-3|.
TGTGCCATCAGTGAGGCAGGGATCTATGGCTACACCTTC
CAISEAGIYGYTF
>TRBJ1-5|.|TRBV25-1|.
TGTGCCAGCAGCCCCCCCCTTAGCAATCAGCCCCAGCATTTT
CASSPPLSNQPQHF
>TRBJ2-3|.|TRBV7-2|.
TGTGCCAGCAGCTTAGGGGAGAAAGGGACAGATACGCAGTATTTT
CASSLGEKGTDTQYF
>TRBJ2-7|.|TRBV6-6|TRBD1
TGTGCCAGCAGGCCCGGGACAGGGGCTTACGAGCAGTACTTC
CASRPGTGAYEQYF
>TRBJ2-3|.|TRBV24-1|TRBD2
TGTGCCACCAGTGATTTTGAAGCGGGGGACACAGATACGCAGTATTTT
CATSDFEAGDTDTQYF
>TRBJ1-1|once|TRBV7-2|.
TGTGCCAGCAGCCCCAACAGGGTCGGTACTGAAGCTTTCTTT
CASSPNRVGTEAFF
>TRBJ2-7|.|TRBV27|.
TGTGCCAGCAGTTTGGAAGGGGTACCCTACGAGCAGTACTTC
CASSLEGVPYEQYF
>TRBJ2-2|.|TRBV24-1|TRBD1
TGTGCCACCAGTGACTCCGGGACAGCTACCGGGGAGCTGTTTTTT
CATSDSGTATGELFF
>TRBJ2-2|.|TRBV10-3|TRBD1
TGTGCCATCTGGACAGGGGACACCGGGGAGCTGTTTTTT
CAIWTGDTGELFF
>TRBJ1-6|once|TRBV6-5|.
TGTGCCAGCAGGTTACAGGAGAACTATAATTCACCCCTCCACTTT
CASRLQENYNSPLHF
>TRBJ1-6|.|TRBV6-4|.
TGTGCCAGCAGCCGGGACCCCGAAGGGGAATCACCCCTCCACTTT
CASSRDPEGESPLHF
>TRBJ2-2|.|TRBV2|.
TGTGCCAGCAGTGTAGAACAGAACACCGGGGAGCTGTTTTTT
CASSVEQNTGELFF
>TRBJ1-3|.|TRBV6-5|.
TGTGCCACCTGTGTAAGCTCTGGAAACACCATATATTTT
CATCVSSGNTIYF
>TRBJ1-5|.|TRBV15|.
TGTGCCACCAGCACTAATAGAGAGGGGTTGCAGCCCCAGCATTTT
CATSTNREGLQPQHF
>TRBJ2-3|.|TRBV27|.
TGTGCCAGCAGTTCTTACAGGATTAAGTCAGATACGCAGTATTTT
CASSSYRIKSDTQYF
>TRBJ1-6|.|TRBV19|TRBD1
TGTGCCAGTAGTGATCGACAGGGAAAGGGCTCCTATAATTCACCCCTCCACTTT
CASSDRQGKGSYNSPLHF
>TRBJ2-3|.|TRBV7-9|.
TGTGCCAGCAGCTTAGGTTCGCAAAGCACAGATACGCAGTATTTT
CASSLGSQSTDTQYF
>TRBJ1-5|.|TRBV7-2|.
TGTGCCAGCAGCTTAGCGCACCTCGGACAGCCCCAGCATTTT
CASSLAHLGQPQHF
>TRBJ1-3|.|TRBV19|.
TGTGCCAGTAGTACCAGACAGACCGCCTCTGGAAACACCATATATTTT
CASSTRQTASGNTIYF
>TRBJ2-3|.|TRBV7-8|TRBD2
TGTGCCAGCAGCAAAGAGGGACTAGCGGGGGCAGATACGCAGTATTTT
CASSKEGLAGADTQYF
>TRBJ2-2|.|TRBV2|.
TGTGCCAGCAGTGATGCTGGGGGACCCACCGGGGAGCTGTTTTTT
CASSDAGGPTGELFF
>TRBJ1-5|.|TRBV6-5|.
TGTGCCAGCAGTCAGGGCGGCAATCAGCCCCAGCATTTT
CASSQGGNQPQHF
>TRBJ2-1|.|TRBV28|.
TGTGCCAGCAGTTTGACGGGGGGCCCATACAATGAGCAGTTCTTC
CASSLTGGPYNEQFF
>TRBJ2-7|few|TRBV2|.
TGTGCCAGCACCCCGACGGAGGTTCTTTTCGAGCAGTACTTC
CASTPTEVLFEQYF
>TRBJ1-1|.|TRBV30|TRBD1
TGTGCCTGGAGTCGAAGGACAGGGGTTGCGTTGGCTTTCTTT
CAWSRRTGVALAFF
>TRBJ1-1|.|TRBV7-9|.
TGTGCCAGCGACAGAGGCTTAAACACTGAAGCTTTCTTT
CASDRGLNTEAFF
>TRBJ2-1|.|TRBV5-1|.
TGCGCCAGCAGCTTGGAGGTGTACAATGAGCAGTTCTTC
CASSLEVYNEQFF
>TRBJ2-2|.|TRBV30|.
TGTGCCTGGAGTGGTCAGCTTATTCCGAACACCGGGGAGCTGTTTTTT
CAWSGQLIPNTGELFF
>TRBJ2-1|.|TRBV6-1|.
TGTGCCAGCAGTGAATTAAGGTATGAGCAGTTCTTC
CASSELRYEQFF
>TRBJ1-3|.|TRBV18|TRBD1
TGTGCCAGCACCTCCGGGGGACAGGGAGCTGGAAACACCATATATTTT
CASTSGGQGAGNTIYF
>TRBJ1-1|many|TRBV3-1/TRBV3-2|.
TGTGCCAGCAGCCAATCGAGCTGGGGAGGCACTGAAGCTTTCTTT
CASSQSSWGGTEAFF
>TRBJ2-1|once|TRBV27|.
TGTGCCAGCAGTTTCGGAAGGAGCTCCTACAATGAGCAGTTCTTC
CASSFGRSSYNEQFF
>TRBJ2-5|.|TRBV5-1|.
TGCGCCAGCAGCATAACAGGGAGGGGCAGGGAGACCCAGTACTTC
CASSITGRGRETQYF
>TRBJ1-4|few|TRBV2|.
TGTGCCAGCATTGCTCGAACTAATGAAAAACTGTTTTTT
CASIARTNEKLFF
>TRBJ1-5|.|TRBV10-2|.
TGCGCCAGCAGTGAGTCGGGGGGCGCGGGTCAGCCCCAGCATTTT
CASSESGGAGQPQHF
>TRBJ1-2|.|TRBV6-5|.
TGTGCCAGCAGGCAGCAGGGGATCTTTGGCTACACCTTC
CASRQQGIFGYTF
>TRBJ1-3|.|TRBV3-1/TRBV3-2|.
TGTGCCAGCAGCCAAGTATGGGACTCTGGAAACACCATATATTTT
CASSQVWDSGNTIYF
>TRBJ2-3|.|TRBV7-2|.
TGTGCCAGCAGCTTAGAGGGCAGGGAGATAGATACGCAGTATTTT
CASSLEGREIDTQYF
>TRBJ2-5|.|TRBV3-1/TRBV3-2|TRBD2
TGTGCCAGCAGCTTCCTAGCGGGAGGAGAGACCCAGTACTTC
CASSFLAGGETQYF
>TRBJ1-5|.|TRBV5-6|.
TGTGCCAGCAGCCGCCGGGACTTTGGTCAGCCCCAGCATTTT
CASSRRDFGQPQHF
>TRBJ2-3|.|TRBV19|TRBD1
TGTGCCAGTGGACCCCAGGGGGACACCACAGATACGCAGTATTTT
CASGPQGDTTDTQYF
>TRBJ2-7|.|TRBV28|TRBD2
TGTGCCAGCAGTTTATGGGGAGGGCCTACTCCCTACGAGCAGTACTTC
CASSLWGGPTPYEQYF
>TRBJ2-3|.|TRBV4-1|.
TGCGCCAGCAGCCAAGCCCCAAGCACAGATACGCAGTATTTT
CASSQAPSTDTQYF